This section outlines one TCR beta chain sequence together with its context. These data originate in a study of shared clonotypes between healthy human individuals. The CDR3 is 14 residues long. With V trimmed by 4 bases and J by 5 bases, 7 bases remained unmatched. In germline, CDR1 is SGHRS, CDR2 YFSETQ. The assay was immunoSEQ multiplex PCR, and TCRdb's table has in-frame clones only and misses some. The table includes more than 150,000 clones, approximately 60% detected once. The chain carries TRBV5-1 and TRBJ2-7, with TRBD1 matching 9 bases. Sequenced sample: memory CD4+ T cells sorted from blood. Subset here: CD45RA-negative fraction. The sequence derives from a man aged 25-45 years in good health. The CDR3 loop reads CASSRQGGLDEQYF. In DNA form, the CDR3 reads TGCGCCAGCAGCAGACAGGGGGGATTGGACGAGCAGTACTTC.